A selection of T cell receptor beta chains follows, all from one sample in a study of persistence of HIV-infected CD4 T cells. The antigens of these receptors remain unknown. Only in-frame clones appear in the TCRdb table, and some are missing; sequencing was by immunoSEQ multiplex PCR. The sample lists about 50,000 clones; more than 60% were seen once. The source was CD4+ T cells sorted from PBMCs after approximately 19-hour stimulation, collected from a patient who received antiretroviral therapy. The origin of the receptors is an adult man with HIV who was CMV-seropositive. The CDR3 runs from the conserved cysteine through the conserved F or W. D genes are given only for firm matches. Size tells how often a clone was seen (once, few, many) or the class of an expanded clone, and some rows leave it out.

J	D	size	V	CDR3	DNA
TRBJ2-1	TRBD1	-	TRBV5-1	CASSSGQGANEQFF	TGCGCCAGCAGCTCCGGACAGGGGGCGAATGAGCAGTTCTTC
TRBJ2-7	-	-	TRBV10-3	CAILQGMMYEQYF	TGTGCCATTTTACAAGGGATGATGTACGAGCAGTACTTC
TRBJ2-1	-	-	TRBV18	CASSPPGGASYNEQFF	TGTGCCAGCTCACCACCGGGCGGGGCCTCCTACAATGAGCAGTTCTTC
TRBJ1-1	-	-	TRBV18	CASSGSENTEAFF	TGTGCCAGCTCCGGGTCCGAGAACACTGAAGCTTTCTTT
TRBJ1-2	-	-	TRBV30	CAWSPGGTNYGYTF	TGTGCCTGGAGTCCGGGGGGCACTAACTATGGCTACACCTTC
TRBJ2-2	-	few	TRBV18	CASSPGQTNTGELFF	TGTGCCAGCTCACCAGGCCAGACGAACACCGGGGAGCTGTTTTTT
TRBJ1-6	TRBD1	few	TRBV27	CASKMGQGSSYNSPLHF	TGTGCCAGCAAGATGGGACAGGGGAGCTCCTATAATTCACCCCTCCACTTT
TRBJ2-7	-	few	TRBV5-1	CASSLATGRYEQYF	TGCGCCAGCAGCTTGGCAACAGGGAGGTACGAGCAGTACTTC
TRBJ1-1	TRBD1	-	TRBV5-6	CASIPWGQGVEAFF	TGTGCCAGCATCCCCTGGGGACAGGGAGTAGAAGCTTTCTTT
TRBJ1-4	-	once	TRBV21-1	CASSKNVRGRGKEKLFF	TGTGCCAGCAGCAAAAACGTCAGGGGGCGCGGGAAAGAAAAACTGTTTTTT
TRBJ2-3	TRBD2	-	TRBV10-3	CAISPGLAGSGADTQYF	TGTGCCATCAGCCCGGGACTAGCGGGAAGCGGCGCAGATACGCAGTATTTT
TRBJ2-1	TRBD2	-	TRBV5-1	CASSLVLGGYNEQFF	TGCGCCAGCAGCTTGGTTCTCGGGGGGTACAATGAGCAGTTCTTC
TRBJ1-5	-	-	TRBV30	CAWDQQYGGNKPQHF	TGTGCCTGGGACCAACAGTACGGGGGGAACAAGCCCCAGCATTTT
TRBJ1-1	TRBD1	-	TRBV30	CAWSVRGPGGFF	TGTGCCTGGAGTGTAAGGGGGCCAGGGGGATTCTTT
TRBJ1-5	-	few	TRBV7-2	CASSLRGQPQHF	TGTGCCAGCAGCCTCCGGGGTCAGCCCCAGCATTTT
TRBJ1-1	TRBD1	-	TRBV2	CASQKTGDTEAFF	TGTGCCAGCCAAAAGACAGGGGACACTGAAGCTTTCTTT
TRBJ2-3	-	-	TRBV3-1/TRBV3-2	CASSQDVRNTQYF	TGTGCCAGCAGCCAAGATGTTCGTAATACGCAGTATTTT
TRBJ2-5	-	-	TRBV9	CASSVGTGLEETQYF	TGTGCCAGCAGCGTAGGAACAGGGCTTGAAGAGACCCAGTACTTC
TRBJ1-1	-	-	TRBV6-6	CASSYSKDGRDTEAFF	TGTGCCAGCAGTTATTCGAAGGACGGCAGGGACACTGAAGCTTTCTTT
TRBJ1-2	TRBD1	-	TRBV10-2	CASRDPDRAYGYTF	TGCGCCAGCAGGGACCCCGACAGGGCCTATGGCTACACCTTC
TRBJ2-7	-	medium-sized	TRBV21-1	CASSPLPGSEQYF	TGTGCCAGCAGCCCCTTACCAGGGTCCGAGCAGTACTTC
TRBJ2-3	-	-	TRBV6-5	CASSQQGTQYF	TGTGCCAGCAGCCAACAGGGAACGCAGTATTTT
TRBJ2-7	TRBD2	few	TRBV28	CASSRGTSGRHSYEQYF	TGTGCCAGCAGTAGAGGGACTAGCGGGAGGCACTCCTACGAGCAGTACTTC
TRBJ1-5	-	-	TRBV24-1	CATSWGPNQPQHF	TGTGCCACCAGTTGGGGGCCCAATCAGCCCCAGCATTTT
TRBJ1-2	-	-	TRBV29-1	CSVGSLSGYTF	TGCAGCGTTGGAAGCCTCTCCGGCTACACCTTC
TRBJ2-1	-	-	TRBV11-3	CASSLDRNSYNEQFF	TGTGCCAGCAGCTTAGATAGGAACAGCTACAATGAGCAGTTCTTC